The 22 T cell receptor beta chains reported below all come from one sample, sequenced in a study of CD8+CD57+ T cells in acquired aplastic anemia. Patients sequenced had flow cytometry evidence of CD8+CD57+ cell expansion. The use of genomic DNA as template underpinned the TCR beta VDJ and CDR3 profiling. TCRdb recomputed calls from the reads with MiXCR, one row per CDR3 protein. This sample carries 150,000 or so distinct CDR3 sequences, approximately 52% of them seen once, and the ten largest clones take 10% to 15%. Sequenced input: sorted CD4+, CD8+, or CD8+CD57+ T cells (not recorded which) from PBMCs. The receptors were gathered from a human donor with aplastic anemia.

This rearrangement joins TRBV25-1 to TRBJ2-7; D is tentatively TRBD1 or TRBD2 (5 bases each). There are 15 residues in the CDR3. CDR1 and CDR2 (germline): MGHDK, SYGVNS. Deletions cut 4 bases from V and 3 bases from J, with 16 bases between. CDR3 DNA: TGTGCCAGCAGTGCGAGGGGCAACCACCTCTACGAGCAGTACTTC. Protein product: CASSARGNHLYEQYF.

The chain recombines TRBV20-1 with TRBJ1-1; 7 positions agree with TRBD1. Germline trimming cut 8 bases from V and 1 base from J; bases unmatched to any gene: 7. This CDR3 region has 13 residues. In germline, CDR1 is DFQATT, CDR2 SNEGSKA (reference sequence). CDR3 residues: CSKMTGPNTEAFF. The CDR3 DNA reads as TGCAGTAAGATGACAGGGCCGAACACTGAAGCTTTCTTT.

V gene TRBV10-3 combines with J gene TRBJ2-7, with no clear D. CDR1 is ENHRY, CDR2 SYGVKD, per germline. This CDR3 has 12 residues. V was cut by 2 bases and J by 1 base, with 3 bases left in between. The CDR3 sequence: CAISEMSYEQYF. DNA of the CDR3: TGTGCCATCAGTGAGATGTCCTACGAGCAGTACTTC.

The V gene is TRBV19, the J gene TRBJ2-7; D might be TRBD1 (6 bases). Germline lookup yields CDR1 LNHDA and CDR2 SQIVND (reference sequence). The CDR3 extends over 14 amino acids. V was cut by 0 bases and J by 2 bases, with 8 bases left in between. The CDR3: CASSIDNRAYEQYF. As DNA, the CDR3 is TGTGCCAGTAGTATAGATAACAGGGCCTACGAGCAGTACTTC.

As concerns this clonotype: Since no conserved phenylalanine or tryptophan closes the CDR3, a read error is the likely cause. The chain employs TRBV14 and TRBJ1-2; tentatively, D is TRBD1 (5 bases). Trimming cost V 1 base and J 4 bases, with 7 bases left between them. Per germline, CDR1 SGHDN and CDR2 FVKESK. CDR3 size: 13 residues. The CDR3 protein is CASSQGQLYGYTL. CDR3 bases: TGTGCCAGCAGCCAAGGACAGCTCTATGGCTACACCTTA.

This clonotype appeared many times. The chain links TRBV7-8 to TRBJ2-1; 9 bases fit TRBD2. The CDR3 length is 16 residues. The germline gives CDR1 SGHVS, CDR2 FQNEAQ. The V segment lost 5 bases and the J segment 6 bases; nucleotides outside the gene matches: 11. The CDR3 region has the DNA TGTGCCAGCAGCCTGCCTAGCGGGGCGGGGGGCAATGAGCAGTTCTTC. It specifies CASSLPSGAGGNEQFF.

The chain is built from TRBV19 and TRBJ2-5, with D perhaps TRBD1 (5 bases). Germline V gene lookup returns CDR1 LNHDA and CDR2 SQIVND (reference sequence). The CDR3 sequence is 15 residues long. With 1 base removed from V and 5 bases from J, the gap between germline ends came to 14 bases. CDR3 in DNA: TGTGCCAGTAGTATAGGAAGTCAGGGCGGCGAGACCCAGTACTTC. As protein: CASSIGSQGGETQYF.

Of note for this clonotype: A much larger clone lies a single base off, so this may be a read error. J is TRBJ2-1 and V is TRBV11-1; weak D call: TRBD1 (6 bases). The CDR3 has 16 residues. Germline V gene lookup returns CDR1 SGHAT and CDR2 FQDESV (reference sequence). The DNA of the CDR3 is TGTGCCAGCGGCTTAGCAGAGGGGGTGAGAAAAAATGAGCAGTTCTTC. This codes for CASGLAEGVRKNEQFF.

This clonotype was picked up many times. The chain has TRBV19 and TRBJ2-1; 8 bases are shared with TRBD2. The CDR3 totals 15 residues. Losses at the gene ends were 7 bases for V and 2 bases for J; bases not matched to a gene: 7. Germline CDR1 reads LNHDA; CDR2 reads SQIVND (reference sequence). The CDR3 sequence is CASTVAGGAYNEQFF. In DNA form, the CDR3 reads TGTGCCAGTACTGTGGCGGGGGGAGCCTACAATGAGCAGTTCTTC.

This clonotype was observed many times. The J gene is TRBJ2-7, the V gene TRBV27, with D possibly matching TRBD2 (5 bases). CDR3 size: 15 residues. V lost 6 bases and J lost 5, with 20 bases in between. Germline CDR1 and CDR2: MNHEY and SMNVEV (reference sequence). Here the CDR3 DNA reads TGTGCCAGCAGCACGGACCCTGTTTGGGGAGACGAGCAGTACTTC. This gives the protein CASSTDPVWGDEQYF.

This clonotype was observed many times. V is TRBV19 and J is TRBJ1-1; D gene unclear. From germline, CDR1 is LNHDA and CDR2 SQIVND (reference sequence). V was trimmed by 3 bases and J by 1 base, leaving 6 bases between them. This CDR3 has 13 residues. The CDR3 is CASSMVENTEAFF. The CDR3, as DNA: TGTGCCAGTAGTATGGTTGAGAACACTGAAGCTTTCTTT.

The chain carries TRBV9 and TRBJ1-4; D is undetermined. Germline V gene sequence: CDR1 SGDLS, CDR2 YYNGEE. This CDR3 is 16 amino acids long. Trimming stripped 3 bases from V and 6 bases from J, with 18 bases between. CDR3 in DNA: TGTGCCAGCAGCGATGCACCCGGCAGGTTTCATGAAAAACTGTTTTTT. It is translated as CASSDAPGRFHEKLFF.

The chain recombines TRBV5-6 with TRBJ2-2, with D possibly matching TRBD1 (6 bases). This CDR3 has 14 residues. V was pared by 7 bases and J by 0 bases, with 10 bases between. Germline V gives CDR1 SGHDT, CDR2 YYEEEE. CDR3 coding DNA: TGTGCCAGCCGGGACACGACGAACACCGGGGAGCTGTTTTTT. The encoded protein is CASRDTTNTGELFF. The entire variable domain, with the rest obtained from reference TRBV5-6 and TRBJ2-2, is as follows: DAGVTQSPTHLIKTRGQQVTLRCSPKSGHDTVSWYQQALGQGPQFIFQYYEEEERQRGNFPDRFSGHQFPNYSSELNVNALLLGDSALYLCASRDTTNTGELFFGEGSRLTVL.

The V call is TRBV7-8, the J call TRBJ2-2; D not certain. Deletions cut 5 bases from V and 7 bases from J, with 11 bases between. The CDR3 extends over 13 amino acids. Germline values: CDR1 SGHVS, CDR2 FQNEAQ. The CDR3 bases are TGTGCCAGCAGCCCCCGGACGGGCGGGGAGCTGTTTTTT. Protein sequence: CASSPRTGGELFF. Using reference TRBV7-8 and TRBJ2-2 for the parts outside the CDR3, the full variable domain is GAGVSQSPRYKVAKRGQDVALRCDPISGHVSLFWYQQALGQGPEFLTYFQNEAQLDKSGLPSDRFFAERPEGSVSTLKIQRTQQEDSAVYLCASSPRTGGELFFGEGSRLTVL.

The gene calls are TRBV20-1 and TRBJ2-7; the match to TRBD1 covers 7 bases. The germline CDR1 and CDR2 sequences are DFQATT and SNEGSKA (reference sequence). J lost 4 bases, V lost 7 bases, and 16 bases had no gene match. CDR3 length: 15 residues. The DNA for the CDR3 is TGCAGTGTAACCGATTATGGACAGGCCCCGTACGAGCAGTACTTC. This encodes CSVTDYGQAPYEQYF.

Turning to this clonotype: This may be a read error: a much more frequent sequence differs by one nucleotide. CDR3 in amino acids: CASSYSRQRRSYGYTF. CDR3 coding DNA: TGTGCCAGCAGTTACTCCCGACAGAGGCGAAGCTATGGCTACACCTTC. The chain combines TRBV25-1 with TRBJ1-2; weak D call: TRBD1 (5 bases). CDR3 length equals 16 residues. The ends were cut back, 5 bases at V and 4 bases at J, with 20 bases in the middle. Germline CDR1 and CDR2: MGHDK and SYGVNS.

This clonotype was counted ten times or more. The chain recombines TRBV10-3 with TRBJ1-2; D is possibly TRBD1 (5 bases). The germline gives CDR1 ENHRY, CDR2 SYGVKD. The CDR3 length is 12 residues. V dropped 10 bases and J dropped 0 bases, with 9 bases sitting between them. The CDR3: CATRQSNYGYTF. In DNA, the CDR3 is TGTGCCACCAGACAGTCTAACTATGGCTACACCTTC.

Regarding this clonotype: A read error may account for a junction end that differs from germline. The chain is built from TRBV9 and TRBJ2-2; D unclear. CDR1 and CDR2 from the germline V gene are SGDLS and YYNGEE. The length of the CDR3 is 12 residues. The CDR3 region is CASSLELGELFF. CDR3 nucleotides: TGCGCCAGCAGCTTGGAGTTAGGGGAGCTGTTTTTT. Full variable domain (remainder filled in from reference TRBV9 and TRBJ2-2): DSGVTQTPKHLITATGQRVTLRCSPRSGDLSVYWYQQSLDQGLQFLIQYYNGEERAKGNILERFSAQQFPDLHSELNLSSLELGDSALYFCASSLELGELFFGEGSRLTVL.

Here the CDR3 reads CARLTGTSYEQYF. The DNA for the CDR3 is TGTGCTAGATTAACCGGGACATCCTACGAGCAGTACTTC. The rearrangement uses TRBV13 and TRBJ2-7; a possible D gene is TRBD1 (6 bases). Germline CDR1 PRHDT, CDR2 FYEKMQ (reference sequence). CDR3 size: 13 residues.

This rearrangement joins TRBV11-1 to TRBJ2-1, with TRBD2 matching over 12 bases. This CDR3 contains 14 residues. Germline V CDR1 and CDR2: SGHAT, FQDESV (reference sequence). V lost 6 bases, J lost 6 bases, and 3 bases stayed unmatched. The CDR3: CASRPTSGGNEQFF. CDR3 coding DNA: TGTGCCAGCAGACCGACTAGCGGGGGCAATGAGCAGTTCTTC.

The chain combines TRBV7-9 with TRBJ2-5; TRBD2 matches 10 bases. Trimming at V came to 3 bases and at J to 7 bases, leaving 11 bases not matched to a gene. The CDR3 sequence is 16 residues long. Germline-derived CDR1 and CDR2 are SEHNR and FQNEAQ (reference sequence). The CDR3 region has the DNA TGTGCCAGCAGCTTTAGCCCGGCTAGCGGGAGCGGGACCCAGTACTTC. It translates to CASSFSPASGSGTQYF.

The chain employs TRBV2 and TRBJ1-6; D gene ambiguous. Trimming stripped 6 bases from V and 6 bases from J, with 12 bases between. This CDR3 has 14 amino acids. Germline values: CDR1 SNHLY, CDR2 FYNNEI. This CDR3 is CASRPDTGNSPLHF. Written as DNA, the CDR3 is TGTGCCAGCAGACCCGACACGGGTAATTCACCCCTCCACTTT.